What follows describes a single TCR beta chain. Its antigen has not been determined. No qualities accompany the bases; no much larger clone lies one base away. The source of the sample is a study of patients and donors after allogeneic stem cell transplantation (dated by TCRdb to about 2020). Libraries were built with RT-PCR. The instrument was a NextSeq 550. Clones were called with MiXCR by TCRdb after fastp trimmed the public reads at Q25, and only in-frame beta chains were retained. Rows are unified per CDR3 protein, each entry keeping the most common DNA and genes. This sample holds about 160,000 distinct CDR3 sequences; 24% were observed only once. Roughly 25% of the sample comes from the top ten. Trimming costs V 5 bases and J 6 bases, and their ends lie 14 bases apart. The CDR3 holds 14 amino acids from the cysteine to the phenylalanine. The DNA shown is the 42-base CDR3, in frame from base 1.

The rearranged segments are TRBV12-3 or TRBV12-4 and TRBJ1-5; no D gene is confidently identified. This TCR was recovered from a human donor who was either an allogeneic HSCT recipient or a stem cell or donor lymphocyte infusion donor (not recorded which). It is not recorded whose cells these are; they may come from a transplant donor. Sequenced input: blood, either unsorted or a sorted T cell fraction (not recorded which). The CDR3 protein sequence reads: CASSKQGPPQPQHF. In nucleotide form, the sequence is TGTGCCAGCAGTAAACAAGGCCCCCCTCAGCCCCAGCATTTT.